The 27 T cell receptor beta chains in this list originate from one sample, sequenced in a study of T cells after yellow fever vaccination. TCRdb reprocessed the 5' RACE reads with MiXCR, giving one entry per CDR3 protein. The sample consists of 620,000 or so distinct CDR3 sequences, approximately 13% of them appearing once. The sequenced sample was PBMCs, obtained on the day of the yellow fever booster vaccination. The receptors originated from a man younger than 45 who received the YFV17D yellow fever vaccine.

This clonotype has only a few counts. The chain links TRBV7-2 to TRBJ1-4, with D tentatively TRBD1 (5 bases). Germline V CDR1 and CDR2: SGHTA, FQGNSA. The CDR3 spans 15 residues. Trimming left V 1 base short and J 2 bases short, with 8 bases between. The CDR3: CASSLEGVTNEKLFF. CDR3 nucleotides: TGTGCCAGCAGCTTAGAAGGGGTGACTAATGAAAAACTGTTTTTT.

The CDR3 region is CASRLALLSTDTQYF. The CDR3 bases are TGTGCCAGCAGATTAGCCCTCCTCAGCACAGATACGCAGTATTTT. The chain couples TRBV27 to TRBJ2-3; D remains ambiguous. This CDR3 is 15 amino acids long. V lost 6 bases, J lost 0 bases, and 13 bases lay in between. CDR1 MNHEY and CDR2 SMNVEV come from the germline V gene (reference sequence).

This clonotype was counted a few times. This chain uses TRBV5-5 with TRBJ2-7, with D perhaps TRBD1 (6 bases). V shed 4 bases and J shed 3 bases, with 20 bases lying between them. There are 16 residues in the CDR3. Per germline, CDR1 SGHKS and CDR2 YYEKEE (reference sequence). Here the CDR3 DNA reads TGTGCCAGCAGCCTGACATGGACAGTCCTCATCTACGAGCAGTACTTC. Its translation: CASSLTWTVLIYEQYF. Using reference TRBV5-5 and TRBJ2-7 for the parts outside the CDR3, the full variable domain is DAGVTQSPTHLIKTRGQQVTLRCSPISGHKSVSWYQQVLGQGPQFIFQYYEKEERGRGNFPDRFSARQFPNYSSELNVNALLLGDSALYLCASSLTWTVLIYEQYFGPGTRLTVT.

This clonotype showed up just a few times. The genes are TRBV14 and TRBJ2-3; D not resolved. V shed 5 bases and J shed 0 bases, with 6 bases lying between them. Germline V gene lookup returns CDR1 SGHDN and CDR2 FVKESK. The CDR3 covers 13 residues. In DNA, the CDR3 is TGTGCCAGCAGCGGGCAGAGCACAGATACGCAGTATTTT. Protein product: CASSGQSTDTQYF.

DNA of the CDR3: TGCAGTGCCCCCCGAGACAGGGCCTTAGAGACCCAGTACTTC. It codes for CSAPRDRALETQYF. The V and J genes are TRBV20-1 and TRBJ2-5, with 7 positions matching TRBD1. With 6 bases clipped from V and 4 bases from J, the junction kept 11 bases outside the gene matches. From germline, CDR1 is DFQATT and CDR2 SNEGSKA (reference sequence). CDR3 size: 14 residues.

The gene calls are TRBV14 and TRBJ1-2; a possible D gene is TRBD1 (5 bases). The length of the CDR3 is 15 residues. The germline V gene has CDR1 SGHDN and CDR2 FVKESK. The V gene lost 1 base and the J gene lost 4 bases, with 13 bases spanning the gap. The CDR3 region is CASSQGYRDSYGYTF. CDR3 coding DNA: TGTGCCAGCAGCCAAGGCTATAGGGACTCCTATGGCTACACCTTC.

Only a few counts were recorded for this clonotype. The gene calls are TRBV3-1 and TRBJ2-1; 10 bases fit TRBD2. Trimming removed 1 base from V and 0 bases from J; junction bases left unmatched: 15. Germline CDR1 is LGHDT and CDR2 is YNNKEL (reference sequence). This CDR3 is 21 amino acids long. CDR3 coding DNA: TGTGCCAGCAGCCAAGCGTCTCCGGGACTAGCGCCACAGAGCTCCTACAATGAGCAGTTCTTC. This sequence encodes CASSQASPGLAPQSSYNEQFF.

The chain joins TRBV18 to TRBJ2-5; the match to TRBD2 covers 11 bases. The ends lost 5 bases at V and 5 bases at J; junction bases unmatched: 7. Germline V gene sequence: CDR1 KGHSH, CDR2 LQKENI. This CDR3 spans 15 amino acids. CDR3 protein: CASSSLTSGKETQYF. The CDR3 DNA reads as TGTGCCAGCTCATCCCTGACTAGCGGGAAGGAGACCCAGTACTTC.

In DNA, the CDR3 is TGTGCCAGCAGTCCTAACAGACAAAATAATTCACCCCTCCACTTT. Protein: CASSPNRQNNSPLHF. The rearrangement joins TRBV12-3 or TRBV12-4 to TRBJ1-6, with unresolved D. The CDR3 contains 15 residues. V was shortened by 5 bases and J by 5 bases, with 13 bases between the two germline ends.

The gene calls are TRBV27 and TRBJ2-5; 14 bases align to TRBD2. The V gene end was trimmed by 6 bases and the J gene end by 0 bases; junction bases not matched to a gene: 6. This CDR3 has 17 amino acids. Per the germline V gene, CDR1 is MNHEY and CDR2 is SMNVEV (reference sequence). The CDR3 DNA reads as TGTGCCAGCAGCGGGACTAGCGGGAGCCGGTACCAAGAGACCCAGTACTTC. The encoded protein is CASSGTSGSRYQETQYF.

The chain recombines TRBV4-3 with TRBJ1-5; D is unresolved. The V and J ends lost 0 bases and 5 bases respectively, with 8 bases between them. The CDR3 is made up of 14 amino acids. Germline CDR1 reads LGHNA; CDR2 reads YSLEER. The CDR3 region has the DNA TGCGCCAGCAGCCAAGATCTCGGAGATCAGCCCCAGCATTTT. This translates into CASSQDLGDQPQHF.

The V gene is TRBV7-6, the J gene TRBJ2-1; D is ambiguous. CDR3 size: 15 residues. Trimming shortened V by 7 bases and J by 6 bases, and 19 bases separated the two germline ends. Germline lookup yields CDR1 SGHVS and CDR2 FNYEAQ. The DNA of the CDR3 is TGTGCCAGCAACACCTTAGGGTGGTCACGCAATGAGCAGTTCTTC. It encodes CASNTLGWSRNEQFF.

The chain combines TRBV12-2 with TRBJ2-1; the tabulated D call, TRBD2, remains unverified against the DNA. TRBV12-2 is noted as a pseudogene. The CDR3 runs 21 residues. The CDR3 protein is CASRPSAGLAGVTISYNEQFF. Here the CDR3 DNA reads TGTGCAAGTCGCCCTAGCGCCGGACTAGCGGGAGTAACGATATCCTACAATGAGCAGTTCTTC.

This clonotype appeared a few times. The V and J genes are TRBV4-3 and TRBJ2-3; D remains ambiguous. Germline V CDR1 and CDR2: LGHNA, YSLEER. V was trimmed by 1 base and J by 6 bases, leaving 8 bases between them. The CDR3 loop spans 13 amino acids. CDR3 coding DNA: TGCGCCAGCAGCCAAGTAGTTTTCGATACGCAGTATTTT. Translating gives CASSQVVFDTQYF.

This clonotype was seen only a few times. V usage is TRBV6-2 or TRBV6-3 and J usage is TRBJ1-1; D is possibly TRBD1 (5 bases). CDR1 and CDR2 (germline): MNHEY, SVGEGT. V shed 2 bases and J shed 8 bases, with 15 bases lying between them. This CDR3 has 14 amino acids. CDR3 region: CASSYPNGGREAFF. CDR3 coding DNA: TGTGCCAGCAGTTACCCGAATGGGGGAAGGGAAGCTTTCTTT.

The V call is TRBV9, the J call TRBJ2-2; D is possibly TRBD1 or TRBD2 (7 bases each). Germline V gives CDR1 SGDLS, CDR2 YYNGEE. There are 15 residues in the CDR3. V was shortened by 2 bases and J by 4 bases, with 12 bases between the two germline ends. DNA of the CDR3: TGTGCCAGCAGCGTTCAGGGGGGGATCACCGGGGAGCTGTTTTTT. Encoded protein: CASSVQGGITGELFF.

V is TRBV4-2 and J is TRBJ2-2, with 7 nucleotides matching TRBD1. With 1 base clipped from V and 6 bases from J, the junction kept 5 bases outside the gene matches. CDR3 size: 15 residues. Per the germline V gene, CDR1 is LGHNA and CDR2 is YNFKEQ. The DNA of the CDR3 is TGTGCCAGCAGCCAAGGACAGGGCGAGGCCGGGGAGCTGTTTTTT. Translation gives CASSQGQGEAGELFF.

The rearrangement uses TRBV20-1 and TRBJ2-7, with 7 bases aligning to TRBD1. V was pared by 5 bases and J by 4 bases, with 8 bases of the junction left unmatched. CDR1 is DFQATT and CDR2 is SNEGSKA in the germline V gene (reference sequence). This CDR3 is 13 amino acids long. The CDR3 DNA sequence: TGCAGTGCTGGCCAGGGGGTCGTATACGAGCAGTACTTC. Amino acid sequence: CSAGQGVVYEQYF.

The chain recombines TRBV6-1 with TRBJ2-2, with D perhaps TRBD1 (5 bases). The V end lost 6 bases, the J end lost 1 base, and 12 bases lay between the germline ends. Germline V gene lookup returns CDR1 MNHNS and CDR2 SASEGT. The CDR3 totals 15 residues. DNA of the CDR3: TGTGCCAGCAGGCAACAAACAGGGAACACCGGGGAGCTGTTTTTT. Translated: CASRQQTGNTGELFF.

V usage is TRBV7-2 and J usage is TRBJ2-5; 11 nucleotides match TRBD2. The CDR3 extends over 16 amino acids. The germline CDR1 and CDR2 sequences are SGHTA and FQGNSA. V was pared by 5 bases and J by 5 bases, with 10 bases of the junction left unmatched. The chain's CDR3 is CASSRRSGRARETQYF. In DNA form, the CDR3 reads TGTGCCAGCAGCCGACGTAGCGGGAGGGCCCGGGAGACCCAGTACTTC.

As for this clonotype: A single base separates this from a much larger clone, so it may be a read error. The V gene is TRBV24-1, the J gene TRBJ1-1; no clear D gene. Between the trimmed V and J ends, which lost 9 bases and 2 bases, there was a span of 9 bases. Germline V gene data show CDR1 as KGHDR and CDR2 as SFDVKD. There are 12 residues in the CDR3. CDR3 in amino acids: CATHVGNTEAFF. DNA for the CDR3: TGTGCCACCCACGTCGGTAACACTGAAGCTTTCTTT.

The chain employs TRBV6-2 or TRBV6-3 and TRBJ1-5; D is possibly TRBD1 (5 bases). CDR3 length: 14 amino acids. The germline V and J ends were trimmed by 6 bases and 0 bases, with 9 bases remaining between them. Germline CDR1 MNHEY, CDR2 SVGEGT. CDR3: CASSRQISNQPQHF. The CDR3 nucleotides are TGTGCCAGCAGCCGACAGATTAGCAATCAGCCCCAGCATTTT.

J is TRBJ2-2 and V is TRBV27; D is unclear. V was shortened by 3 bases and J by 4 bases, with 6 bases between the two germline ends. Germline V gene sequence: CDR1 MNHEY, CDR2 SMNVEV (reference sequence). The CDR3 has 13 residues. CDR3 in DNA: TGTGCCAGCAGTTTCGAATTCACCGGGGAGCTGTTTTTT. Protein: CASSFEFTGELFF.

This rearrangement joins TRBV7-8 to TRBJ2-5, with a possible D match to TRBD2 (6 bases). V dropped 7 bases and J dropped 4 bases, with 13 bases sitting between them. The CDR3 is 13 amino acids. The V gene's germline CDR1 is SGHVS and CDR2 FQNEAQ. CDR3 loop: CASNNGGGETQYF. CDR3 DNA sequence: TGTGCCAGCAATAACGGGGGAGGAGAGACCCAGTACTTC.

This chain uses TRBV6-5 with TRBJ1-2; the match to TRBD1 covers 7 bases. Germline CDR1 MNHEY, CDR2 SVGAGI. This CDR3 is built from 14 residues. The V and J ends lost 3 bases and 7 bases, in that order; junction bases with no gene match: 8. The DNA of the CDR3 is TGTGCCAGCAGTTATTTCACAGGGGCTGGTGGCTACACCTTC. As protein: CASSYFTGAGGYTF.

This clonotype was picked up a small number of times. The chain employs TRBV6-2 or TRBV6-3 and TRBJ2-1, with 14 bases that match TRBD2. The CDR3 loop spans 18 amino acids. V trimming: 6 bases; J trimming: 2 bases; junction bases outside the gene matches: 9. CDR1 and CDR2 from the germline V gene are MNHEY and SVGEGT. For the CDR3, the DNA is TGTGCCAGCAGACGCGGGACTAGCGGGAGTAAAACCTACAATGAGCAGTTCTTC. It translates to CASRRGTSGSKTYNEQFF.

The V call is TRBV18, the J call TRBJ2-3, with TRBD2 matching 7 bases. Germline loops: CDR1 KGHSH, CDR2 LQKENI. Unmatched junction bases numbered 10, after V lost 6 bases and J lost 4 bases. The CDR3 sequence is 15 residues long. This CDR3 is CASSRGDSTADTQYF. CDR3 sequence (DNA): TGTGCCAGCTCCCGGGGGGACTCGACGGCAGATACGCAGTATTTT.